Described below is a single T cell receptor (beta chain) sequence and its context. Its antigen is currently unknown. The data were obtained in a study of OX40 agonist ivuxolimab in advanced cancers. Study at large: Mean age about 60 years, range 23 to 79; around 80% male. The eligibility criteria allowed prior anti-PD-1, anti-PD-L1 or anti-CTLA-4 therapy, and around 38% had some.

Data came from immunoSEQ multiplex PCR; TCRdb stores just in-frame clones and leaves some out. The table records about 70,000 clones, about 82% of them present only once. General study points: Clonal expansion in partial responders at 0.1-3.0 mg/kg ranked among the lowest. Relative to CD4+ cells, CD8+ T cells on average had more expanded clones.

CDR1 and CDR2 (germline): SGHRS, YFSETQ. V lost 0 bases, J lost 3 bases, and 6 bases stayed unmatched. This CDR3 is built from 16 residues. The TCR was taken from an adult with an advanced solid tumor such as melanoma, head and neck, liver or kidney cancer. The chain couples TRBV5-1 to TRBJ1-2, with 9 bases identical to TRBD1. Sequenced here: CD4+ or CD8+ T cells sorted from blood, sampled in a trial of the OX40 agonist ivuxolimab. The CDR3 coding sequence is TGCGCCAGCAGCTTGGCCCGGACAGGGGTGGACTATGGCTACACCTTC. Translated, it gives CASSLARTGVDYGYTF.